This T cell receptor beta chain was profiled in a study of shared clonotypes between healthy human individuals. Study conclusions and caveats: Measured sharing among donors was expected to vary with sequencing depth. Only blood samples were collected, and tissue repertoires likely differ. Represented genetic and exposure-history diversity was restricted by having few donors.

Libraries were prepared by immunoSEQ multiplex PCR; TCRdb keeps only in-frame clonotypes and omits some of them. The data hold about 2.3 million clones, with 85% to 95% observed a single time. Concerning this clone itself: Its cognate antigen is unknown.

The germline V gene has CDR1 SGHRS and CDR2 YFSETQ. Trimming removed 0 bases from V and 4 bases from J, with 11 bases in between. The CDR3 covers 14 residues. The chain has TRBV5-1 and TRBJ2-7; D is undetermined. The specimen sequenced was naive CD4+ T cells from PBMCs. Described subset: CD45RA+ positively selected. This receptor was obtained from a man aged 18 to 30 in good health. Some clones in this sample may be carry-over from other donors' samples. The CDR3: CASSLGLVGYEQYF. The CDR3 region has the DNA TGCGCCAGCAGCTTGGGCCTAGTTGGATACGAGCAGTACTTC. The entire variable domain, with the rest obtained from reference TRBV5-1 and TRBJ2-7, is as follows: KAGVTQTPRYLIKTRGQQVTLSCSPISGHRSVSWYQQTPGQGLQFLFEYFSETQRNKGNFPGRFSGRQFSNSRSEMNVSTLELGDSALYLCASSLGLVGYEQYFGPGTRLTVT.